Listed below are T cell receptor beta chains from one sample, sequenced in a study of blood T cell repertoires in COVID-19. Profiled with immunoSEQ multiplex PCR; TCRdb holds only in-frame clones, not every one. The sample consists of about 53,000 clones, 70% to 85% of them appearing once. Input material: peripheral blood. These receptors all stem from a human donor in a cohort sampled during active COVID-19. Each CDR3 is given without its conserved first and last residue. Each record gives: D gene, J gene, V gene, CDR3 protein. D genes are given only for firm matches.

d_call: .; j_call: TRBJ1-6; v_call: TRBV20-1; cdr3_aa: SASGPNLRNSPLH
d_call: .; j_call: TRBJ1-1; v_call: TRBV7-2; cdr3_aa: ASSRRQTRAF
d_call: .; j_call: TRBJ1-4; v_call: TRBV5-5; cdr3_aa: ASSFAPTDVNEKLF
d_call: .; j_call: TRBJ2-3; v_call: TRBV7-7; cdr3_aa: ASSLSRSRTDTQY
d_call: .; j_call: TRBJ1-1; v_call: TRBV6-5; cdr3_aa: ASKIRRNTEAF
d_call: .; j_call: TRBJ2-4; v_call: TRBV12-5; cdr3_aa: ASGSSGGKNIQY
d_call: TRBD2; j_call: TRBJ2-1; v_call: TRBV18; cdr3_aa: ASSPPTGGNEQF
d_call: .; j_call: TRBJ1-2; v_call: TRBV6-5; cdr3_aa: ASRDPELRAGYT
d_call: .; j_call: TRBJ2-1; v_call: TRBV6-5; cdr3_aa: AGRPWGGTADEQF
d_call: TRBD1; j_call: TRBJ1-2; v_call: TRBV6-1; cdr3_aa: ASSGPGEGQGPNYGYT
d_call: TRBD1; j_call: TRBJ1-2; v_call: TRBV5-4; cdr3_aa: ASSPTDRLYGYT
d_call: .; j_call: TRBJ2-5; v_call: TRBV2; cdr3_aa: ASSESTWETQY
d_call: .; j_call: TRBJ2-2; v_call: TRBV11-2; cdr3_aa: ASSPRDIGELF
d_call: TRBD1; j_call: TRBJ2-5; v_call: TRBV15; cdr3_aa: ATSPGQQETQY
d_call: .; j_call: TRBJ2-7; v_call: TRBV5-4; cdr3_aa: ASNLKGSGDEQY
d_call: .; j_call: TRBJ1-6; v_call: TRBV9; cdr3_aa: ASSSRGGSPLH
d_call: TRBD2; j_call: TRBJ2-1; v_call: TRBV9; cdr3_aa: ASSASGKSYNEQF
d_call: .; j_call: TRBJ2-2; v_call: TRBV6-5; cdr3_aa: ASSAGSMAGELF
d_call: TRBD1; j_call: TRBJ2-7; v_call: TRBV5-1; cdr3_aa: ASSRETGTGLTYEQY
d_call: .; j_call: TRBJ1-1; v_call: TRBV19; cdr3_aa: ASNPPDRPNTEAF
d_call: TRBD1; j_call: TRBJ2-5; v_call: TRBV18; cdr3_aa: ASSPQGQHLSLETQY
d_call: TRBD1; j_call: TRBJ2-2; v_call: TRBV19; cdr3_aa: ASSIGQVTGELF
d_call: .; j_call: TRBJ1-5; v_call: TRBV2; cdr3_aa: ASSVEAGKNQPQH
d_call: .; j_call: TRBJ2-7; v_call: TRBV15; cdr3_aa: ATSAGGSSPGQY
d_call: .; j_call: TRBJ1-1; v_call: TRBV19; cdr3_aa: ASTDSLSTEAF
d_call: TRBD1; j_call: TRBJ1-6; v_call: TRBV27; cdr3_aa: ASSPQGRHSPLH
d_call: .; j_call: TRBJ1-1; v_call: TRBV15; cdr3_aa: ATSRDPENTEAF
d_call: TRBD1; j_call: TRBJ1-2; v_call: TRBV30; cdr3_aa: AWSHGTGYGYT
d_call: .; j_call: TRBJ1-4; v_call: TRBV12-3/TRBV12-4; cdr3_aa: ASSRTVEKLF
d_call: .; j_call: TRBJ2-3; v_call: TRBV7-2; cdr3_aa: ASSLRPKGPTDTQY
d_call: .; j_call: TRBJ1-1; v_call: TRBV5-4; cdr3_aa: ASSWGVLTEAF
d_call: .; j_call: TRBJ2-7; v_call: TRBV10-3; cdr3_aa: AISEESYEQY
d_call: TRBD1; j_call: TRBJ2-6; v_call: TRBV2; cdr3_aa: ASSPRTGAGANVLT
d_call: TRBD2; j_call: TRBJ2-3; v_call: TRBV30; cdr3_aa: AWSVRAGGDTQY
d_call: .; j_call: TRBJ2-7; v_call: TRBV10-2; cdr3_aa: ASSESNFGAGALEQY
d_call: TRBD1; j_call: TRBJ2-5; v_call: TRBV2; cdr3_aa: ASSGDRGHGGAQY